This T cell receptor beta chain appears in the sequencing data of a study of blood T cell repertoires in COVID-19. CDR1 MNHEY and CDR2 SVGEGT come from the germline V gene. The CDR3 has 14 residues. Trimming took 0 bases from V and 2 from J; bases not matched to a gene: 0. Participant age was about 18 to 95 years, and participants resided in roughly 24 US areas. Repertoires were generated with immunoSEQ multiplex PCR, while TCRdb's copy carries only in-frame clones and drops some. The table includes 380,000 or so clones, about 89% detected once. The sample consisted of PBMCs or T cells enriched from blood (not recorded which). The clonotype comes from a man between 25 and 39 years old who had recovered from COVID-19. The gene calls are TRBV6-2 or TRBV6-3 and TRBJ2-5; 7 positions agree with TRBD2. The CDR3 reads CASSYSGGQETQYF. The CDR3 nucleotides are TGTGCCAGCAGTTACTCGGGGGGGCAAGAGACCCAGTACTTC.